What follows are 17 T cell receptor beta chains derived from one specimen sequenced in a study of human T cells and chemical hapten exposure. A single record per CDR3 protein comes from TCRdb applying MiXCR to the RACE reads. The data hold approximately 260,000 distinct CDR3 sequences, with around 7.3% observed a single time. Time point here: pre-sensitization, week 0. This sample's treatment: therapeutic diphenylcyclopropenone sensitization with weekly scalp DPC. Sequencing used whole blood, obtained in connection with sensitization to the hapten diphenylcyclopropenone (DPC). The receptor set was obtained from a man aged 18 to 35 with alopecia areata. Some clones in this sample may be carry-over from other donors' samples.

This clonotype turned up a few times. This sequence joins TRBV7-9 and TRBJ2-7; a weak D match, TRBD1 (5 bases). CDR3 length: 15 residues. Trimming pared 4 bases from V and 2 bases from J, leaving 15 bases between. Germline V gene data show CDR1 as SEHNR and CDR2 as FQNEAQ (reference sequence). This CDR3 reads CASSSGVDRPYEQYF. The CDR3 nucleotides read TGTGCCAGCAGCTCTGGTGTTGACAGACCCTACGAGCAGTACTTC.

This clonotype showed up just a few times. This chain joins TRBV23-1 and TRBJ2-5, with TRBD1 as a possible D gene (6 bases). TRBV23-1 is flagged as an ORF with uncertain function. Trimming pared 8 bases from V and 0 bases from J, leaving 13 bases between. CDR3 length: 14 amino acids. CDR3 in amino acids: CASELGANQETQYF. The CDR3 region has the DNA TGCGCCAGCGAGTTGGGGGCAAACCAAGAGACCCAGTACTTC.

The genes are TRBV9 and TRBJ2-5; no reliable D call. The germline gives CDR1 SGDLS, CDR2 YYNGEE. There are 14 residues in the CDR3. Trimming took 4 bases from V and 0 from J, leaving 10 bases between them. The CDR3 protein is CASSPRTHQETQYF. The CDR3 bases are TGTGCCAGCAGCCCCCGGACCCACCAAGAGACCCAGTACTTC. Combining the CDR3 with reference TRBV9 and TRBJ2-5 gives the whole variable domain DSGVTQTPKHLITATGQRVTLRCSPRSGDLSVYWYQQSLDQGLQFLIQYYNGEERAKGNILERFSAQQFPDLHSELNLSSLELGDSALYFCASSPRTHQETQYFGPGTRLLVL.

Only a few counts were recorded for this clonotype. The chain combines TRBV9 with TRBJ1-6; 8 bases fit TRBD1. CDR3 length: 19 amino acids. Germline V gene sequence: CDR1 SGDLS, CDR2 YYNGEE. V lost 0 bases and J lost 9; bases outside the gene matches: 17. CDR3 in amino acids: CASSVGGVLGTGRVSPLHF. The CDR3 DNA sequence: TGTGCCAGCAGCGTAGGAGGGGTCCTGGGGACAGGAAGAGTTTCACCCCTCCACTTT.

In this sample, this clonotype turned up a few times. The rearrangement links TRBV5-1 to TRBJ2-1; perhaps D is TRBD1 or TRBD2 (5 bases each). The germline V gene has CDR1 SGHRS and CDR2 YFSETQ. Trimming left V 0 bases short and J 0 bases short, with 13 bases between. This CDR3 is 17 amino acids long. CDR3 sequence: CASSLEVGDASYNEQFF. The CDR3 coding sequence is TGCGCCAGCAGCTTGGAGGTGGGGGACGCCTCCTACAATGAGCAGTTCTTC.

This clonotype was found many times. Here the CDR3 DNA reads TGTGCCAGCAGTAGGGGGAACACTGAAGCTTTCTTT. Translating gives CASSRGNTEAFF. The chain couples TRBV6-5 to TRBJ1-1; D might be TRBD1 (5 bases). The germline V and J ends were trimmed by 5 bases and 1 base, with 5 bases remaining between them. CDR3 length equals 12 residues. Germline lookup yields CDR1 MNHEY and CDR2 SVGAGI.

This clonotype was seen repeatedly, ten times or more. The genes are TRBV4-3 and TRBJ2-2; TRBD2 matches 8 bases. This CDR3 spans 18 amino acids. J was trimmed by 4 bases and V by 0 bases; bases with no gene match: 10. Germline CDR1 reads LGHNA; CDR2 reads YSLEER. CDR3 loop: CASSQEISGALGTGELFF. In DNA form, the CDR3 reads TGCGCCAGCAGCCAAGAGATTAGCGGGGCGTTAGGCACCGGGGAGCTGTTTTTT.

This chain links TRBV12-3 or TRBV12-4 with TRBJ2-1, with no clear D. This CDR3 spans 12 amino acids. Between the trimmed V and J ends, which lost 3 bases and 2 bases, there was a span of 2 bases. CDR3 in amino acids: CASSFAYNEQFF. Written as DNA, the CDR3 is TGTGCCAGCAGTTTTGCCTACAATGAGCAGTTCTTC.

CDR3 region: CASSSGTGGVYEQYF. CDR3 nucleotide sequence: TGTGCCAGCAGCTCGGGGACAGGGGGCGTCTACGAGCAGTACTTC. The chain joins TRBV7-8 to TRBJ2-7; 12 bases are shared with TRBD1. The V segment lost 4 bases and the J segment 3 bases; nucleotides outside the gene matches: 4. Per the germline V gene, CDR1 is SGHVS and CDR2 is FQNEAQ. CDR3 length: 15 residues.

This clonotype has more than one count but fewer than ten. V is TRBV7-8 and J is TRBJ2-5, with 8 bases that match TRBD1. The CDR3 runs to 16 residues. CDR1 SGHVS and CDR2 FQNEAQ come from the germline V gene. With V trimmed by 4 bases and J by 1 base, 8 bases remained unmatched. The CDR3 protein is CASSSTSQGGQETQYF. The CDR3 DNA sequence: TGTGCCAGCAGCTCAACCTCACAGGGGGGCCAAGAGACCCAGTACTTC.

V is TRBV10-3 and J is TRBJ1-2; D call uncertain. V lost 2 bases, J lost 7 bases, and 14 bases lay in between. The CDR3 runs to 14 residues. Germline V lookup: CDR1 ENHRY, CDR2 SYGVKD. CDR3 in amino acids: CAISEAAQTFGYTF. As DNA, the CDR3 is TGTGCCATCAGTGAGGCAGCGCAGACCTTTGGCTACACCTTC.

In its sample, this clonotype was seen many times. The genes are TRBV7-3 and TRBJ2-3, with a tentative D call TRBD2 (5 bases). The CDR3 has 14 amino acids. Germline-derived CDR1 and CDR2 are SGHTA and FQGTGA. Trimming removed 5 bases at V and 6 bases at J, with 15 bases between. The CDR3 coding sequence is TGTGCCAGCAGCCCCAAGGATAGGACTGATACGCAGTATTTT. Translation gives CASSPKDRTDTQYF.

This clonotype was detected a few times. The chain is built from TRBV5-5 and TRBJ2-3, with no clear D. Looked up from germline, CDR1 is SGHKS and CDR2 is YYEKEE (reference sequence). Trimming shortened V by 1 base and J by 2 bases, and 11 bases separated the two germline ends. The CDR3 runs to 15 residues. The CDR3: CASSLPRPVTDTQYF. CDR3 bases: TGTGCCAGCAGCTTGCCTAGACCGGTCACAGATACGCAGTATTTT. The full variable domain, in which reference TRBV5-5 and TRBJ2-3 provide the parts outside the CDR3, is DAGVTQSPTHLIKTRGQQVTLRCSPISGHKSVSWYQQVLGQGPQFIFQYYEKEERGRGNFPDRFSARQFPNYSSELNVNALLLGDSALYLCASSLPRPVTDTQYFGPGTRLTVL.

This clonotype occurred many times. V usage is TRBV6-5 and J usage is TRBJ1-6; D may be TRBD1 (5 bases). V was trimmed by 2 bases and J by 5 bases, leaving 13 bases between them. The CDR3 spans 16 residues. CDR1 and CDR2 (germline): MNHEY, SVGAGI. CDR3 residues: CASSYRRQSNNSPLHF. For the CDR3, the DNA is TGTGCCAGCAGTTACCGGCGACAGTCAAATAATTCACCCCTCCACTTT.

In its sample, this clonotype was seen a few times. The rearrangement joins TRBV6-1 to TRBJ2-1; 13 nucleotides agree with TRBD2. The length of the CDR3 is 17 residues. V was clipped by 7 bases and J by 3 bases; unmatched bases: 9. Germline V gene lookup returns CDR1 MNHNS and CDR2 SASEGT. This CDR3 reads CASTRLAGGVVYNEQFF. CDR3 coding DNA: TGTGCCAGCACCCGACTAGCGGGGGGAGTTGTCTACAATGAGCAGTTCTTC.

This chain joins TRBV15 and TRBJ1-4; D gene uncertain. V was pared by 0 bases and J by 7 bases, with 9 bases between. This CDR3 comprises 14 residues. CDR1 is LNHNV and CDR2 is YYDKDF in the germline V gene (reference sequence). CDR3 amino acids: CATSRDRHTEKLFF. Here the CDR3 DNA reads TGTGCCACCAGCAGAGATAGGCATACTGAAAAACTGTTTTTT.

The rearrangement links TRBV4-3 to TRBJ2-7; D call uncertain. V was trimmed by 2 bases and J by 1 base, leaving 12 bases between them. The CDR3 extends over 15 amino acids. Germline values: CDR1 LGHNA, CDR2 YSLEER. The CDR3 sequence is CASSQSPGLSYEQYF. CDR3 nucleotide sequence: TGCGCCAGCAGCCAAAGTCCAGGCCTATCCTACGAGCAGTACTTC.